This T cell receptor (beta chain) came from a study of graft-versus-host responses after intestinal transplantation listed by TCRdb under 2021. With respect to the entire study: Multivisceral, liver-intestinal, or isolated intestinal transplants were received by the recipients. All recipients received anti-thymocyte globulin induction followed by maintenance tacrolimus and steroids for three to four years. Bulk TCR-beta CDR3 sequencing was used to track graft-versus-host and host-versus-graft alloreactive T cell clones in the graft, circulation and bone marrow after intestinal transplantation. To identify alloreactive clones, pre-transplant mixed lymphocyte reaction products were sequenced and compared with unstimulated pre-transplant donor and recipient T cells. Of the 20 to 25 intestinal transplant recipients enrolled in the cohort, one of whom was a retransplant, a few patients without pretransplant specimens were excluded. Donor T cell macrochimerism was defined as a peak of at least 4% donor T cells among recipient peripheral blood mononuclear cells. Instead of going to the commercial service, samples from a few later patients were sequenced in-house on an Illumina MiSeq and processed with MiXCR.

With regard to this clone: The antigen this receptor binds is unknown. Within one base of it there is no much larger clone, and no base qualities were kept.

The study at large found these results: The conclusions were limited by the relatively low number and heterogeneity of the intestinal transplant patients. In patients with donor T cell macrochimerism, the allografts had high GvH to HvG T cell clonal ratios. GvH clones were detected in recipient bone marrow, and some of these GvH clones were observed earlier in ileal mucosa or blood, consistent with an intestinal mucosal origin. Early after transplant, peak levels of circulating GvH clones were found to be associated with declines in HvG clones.

Libraries were constructed by the immunoSEQ multiplex PCR assay. For most patients, genomic DNA was isolated using the Qiagen DNeasy Blood and Tissue Kit and was shipped frozen to Adaptive Biotechnologies for TCR sequencing. For most patients, genomic DNA was subjected to high-throughput TCR-beta CDR3 sequencing by Adaptive Biotechnologies. For the original study's pipeline: Adaptive's ImmunoSEQ software was the source of the TCR sequencing data for about 17 patients, while three other patients were processed with MiXCR and VDJtools. CD4 versus CD8 sorting errors were corrected by removing sequences found in both subsets at a frequency ratio below 5:1. CDR3 nucleotide sequences shared between donor and recipient were removed because their origin could not be assigned. To be classed as alloreactive, a clone needed at least 2-fold expansion over unstimulated cells and a minimum CFSE-low frequency of 0.002% (template counts) or 0.001% (read counts). A clone was considered mappable if detected in the sequenced pre-transplant spleen, lymph node, or MLR CFSE-low populations of the donor or recipient. Cumulative frequency of alloreactive clones was calculated as a percentage of all sequences weighted by copy number. Drawn from immuneACCESS, this table holds only the in-frame rearrangements with V and J called that TCRdb kept. Clones are partly lost; checked studies trace under half to an unresolved V gene and leave the rest unexplained. The DNA gave D and trimming, while V, J and clone size come from that table. This sample holds roughly 120,000 clones; around 93% were observed only once. The ten largest clones add up to roughly 0.12% of the sample.

This specimen's time point label, interpreted: cells obtained before transplantation from donor or recipient. CD3+CD4+ and CD3+CD8+ populations were FACS-sorted from unstimulated pre-transplant donor and recipient cells taken from spleen or lymph nodes. V is pruned by 4 bases and J by 6 bases, leaving 13 bases of the junction without a gene match. Based on the germline V gene, the CDR1 and CDR2 sequences are SGHRS and YFSETQ. From the cysteine up to the phenylalanine, the CDR3 has a length of 15 residues. Only CDR3 DNA is held: 45 bases, read in frame from base 1. This receptor was taken from a human donor who received an intestinal transplant. In this chain, TRBV5-1 is recombined with TRBJ2-7; TRBD1 lines up with 7 middle nucleotides. This material consisted of unstimulated CD4+ T cells sorted from spleen or lymph node cells, taken before intestinal transplant. The nucleotide sequence reads as follows: TGCGCCAGCAGCCCGACAGGGATCCACGGTATCGAGCAGTACTTC. It translates to CASSPTGIHGIEQYF.